This T cell receptor beta chain is drawn from a study of technical replicates of blood from a few donors. V gave up 5 bases and J gave up 4 bases; unmatched junction bases: 7. Germline assignment: CDR1 SGHTS and CDR2 YDEGEE. The CDR3 sequence is 14 residues long. Sequencing was performed with immunoSEQ multiplex PCR; in TCRdb, only in-frame clones are kept and a portion is missing. The profile shows 70,000 to 80,000 clones, 91% of them singletons. V gene TRBV5-8 combines with J gene TRBJ2-5, with 8 bases aligning to TRBD1. This receptor was taken from a human donor in good health. Some clones in this sample may be carry-over from other donors' samples. Sequencing used T cells isolated from PBMCs. CDR3 protein: CASRLRTGRETQYF. CDR3 nucleotide sequence: TGTGCCAGCAGGCTTCGGACAGGGAGAGAGACCCAGTACTTC.